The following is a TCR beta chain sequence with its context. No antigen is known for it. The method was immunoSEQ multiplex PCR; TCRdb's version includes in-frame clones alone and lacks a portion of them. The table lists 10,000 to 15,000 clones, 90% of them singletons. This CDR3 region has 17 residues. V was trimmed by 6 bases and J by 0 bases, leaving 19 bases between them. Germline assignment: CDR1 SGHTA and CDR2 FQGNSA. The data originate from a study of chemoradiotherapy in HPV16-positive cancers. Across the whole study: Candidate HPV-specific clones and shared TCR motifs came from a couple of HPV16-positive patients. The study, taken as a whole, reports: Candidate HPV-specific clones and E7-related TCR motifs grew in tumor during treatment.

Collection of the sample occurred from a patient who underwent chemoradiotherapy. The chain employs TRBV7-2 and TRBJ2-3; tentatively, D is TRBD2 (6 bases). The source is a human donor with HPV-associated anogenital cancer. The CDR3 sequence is CASSLRAGGGSTDTQYF. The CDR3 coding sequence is TGTGCCAGCAGTCTTCGAGCGGGTGGGGGTAGCACAGATACGCAGTATTTT. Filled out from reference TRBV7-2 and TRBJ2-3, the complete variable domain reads GAGVSQSPSNKVTEKGKDVELRCDPISGHTALYWYRQSLGQGLEFLIYFQGNSAPDKSGLPSDRFSAERTGGSVSTLTIQRTQQEDSAVYLCASSLRAGGGSTDTQYFGPGTRLTVL.